This T cell receptor beta chain was retrieved from a study of metastatic and nonmetastatic thyroid tumors. In this sample, this clone turned up a few times. The antigen remains unidentified. MiXCR was used by TCRdb to re-call the PCR reads. The sample yields roughly 2,000 clones, around 42% seen once. Treatment of any kind had been given to no patient before thyroid surgery. V was clipped by 5 bases and J by 6 bases, with 11 bases between them. Germline CDR1 and CDR2: GTSNPN and SVGIG (reference sequence). The CDR3 is 12 residues long. Points from the study as a whole: When malignant thyroid tumors were compared with benign nodules, TCR beta diversity was reportedly significantly higher in the malignant tumors. This held in both blood and tumor samples.

The sample taken for sequencing was adjacent normal tissue. This TCR came from a female donor with papillary thyroid cancer or a benign thyroid nodule (not recorded which). Some clones in this sample may be carry-over from other donors' samples. The gene calls are TRBV30 and TRBJ2-1; D gene unclear. The chain's CDR3 is CAWLWKVNEQFF. Here the CDR3 DNA reads TGTGCCTGGCTCTGGAAAGTCAATGAGCAGTTCTTC.